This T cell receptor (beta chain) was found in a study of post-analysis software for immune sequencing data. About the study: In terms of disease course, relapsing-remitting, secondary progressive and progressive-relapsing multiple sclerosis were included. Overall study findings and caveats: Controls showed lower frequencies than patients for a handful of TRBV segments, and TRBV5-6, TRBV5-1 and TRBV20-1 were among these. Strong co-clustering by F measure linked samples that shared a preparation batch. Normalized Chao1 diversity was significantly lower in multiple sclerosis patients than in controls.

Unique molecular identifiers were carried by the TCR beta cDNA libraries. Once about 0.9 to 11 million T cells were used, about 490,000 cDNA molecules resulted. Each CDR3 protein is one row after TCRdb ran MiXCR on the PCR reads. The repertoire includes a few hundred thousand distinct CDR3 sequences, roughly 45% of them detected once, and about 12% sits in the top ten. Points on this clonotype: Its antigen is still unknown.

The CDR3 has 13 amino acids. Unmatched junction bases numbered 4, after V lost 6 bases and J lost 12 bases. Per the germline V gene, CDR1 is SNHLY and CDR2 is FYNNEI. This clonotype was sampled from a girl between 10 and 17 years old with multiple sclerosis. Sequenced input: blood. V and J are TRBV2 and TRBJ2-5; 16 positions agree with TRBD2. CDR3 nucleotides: TGTGCCAGCAGCGCGGGACTAGCGGGAGGGGAGTACTTC. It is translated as CASSAGLAGGEYF.